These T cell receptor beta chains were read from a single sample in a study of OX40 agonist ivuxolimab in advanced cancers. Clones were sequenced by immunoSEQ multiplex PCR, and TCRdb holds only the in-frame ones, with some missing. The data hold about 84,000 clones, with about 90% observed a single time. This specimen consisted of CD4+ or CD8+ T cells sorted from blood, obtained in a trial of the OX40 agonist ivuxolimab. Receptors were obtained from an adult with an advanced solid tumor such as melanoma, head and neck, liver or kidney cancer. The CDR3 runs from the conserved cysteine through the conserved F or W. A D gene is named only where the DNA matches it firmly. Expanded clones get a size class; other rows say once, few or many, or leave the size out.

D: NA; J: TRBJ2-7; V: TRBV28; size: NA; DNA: TGTGCCAGCAGCTCCTACAGCGTCGAGCAGTACTTC; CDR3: CASSSYSVEQYF
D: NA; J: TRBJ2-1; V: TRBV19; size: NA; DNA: TGTGCCAGTAGTATGGGGCAGAGCTCCTACAATGAGCAGTTCTTC; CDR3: CASSMGQSSYNEQFF
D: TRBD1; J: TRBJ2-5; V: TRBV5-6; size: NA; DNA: TGTGCCAGCAGCAGAACGTTAACAGGGGGCGTAGAGACCCAGTACTTC; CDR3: CASSRTLTGGVETQYF
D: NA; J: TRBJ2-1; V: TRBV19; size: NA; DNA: TGTGCCAGTAGTAGGGGGCTCTCCTACAATGAGCAGTTCTTC; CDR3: CASSRGLSYNEQFF
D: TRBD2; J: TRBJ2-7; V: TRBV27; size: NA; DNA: TGTGCCAGCAGCTCTAGCGGGACAAGCTCCTACGAGCAGTACTTC; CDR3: CASSSSGTSSYEQYF
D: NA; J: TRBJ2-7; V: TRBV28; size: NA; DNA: TGTGCCAGCGCTAGGCCAGGGCTCGAGCAGTACTTC; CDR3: CASARPGLEQYF
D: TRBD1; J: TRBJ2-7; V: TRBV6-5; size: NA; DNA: TGTGCCAGCAGTTACCGTACAGGGGGCGTGATCGGCGAGCAGTACTTC; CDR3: CASSYRTGGVIGEQYF
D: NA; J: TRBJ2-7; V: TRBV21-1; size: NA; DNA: TGTGCCAGCACCCTTAAAACAGGGGGCTGCAAGCAGTACTTC; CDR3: CASTLKTGGCKQYF
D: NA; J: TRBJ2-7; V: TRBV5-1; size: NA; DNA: TGCGCCAGCAGCTTGGGATCGGGGTACGAGCAGTACTTC; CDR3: CASSLGSGYEQYF
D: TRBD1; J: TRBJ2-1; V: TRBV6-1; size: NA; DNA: TGTGCCAGCCGGAGACAGGGTGCGAATGAGCAGTTCTTC; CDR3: CASRRQGANEQFF
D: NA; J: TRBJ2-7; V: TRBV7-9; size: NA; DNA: TGTGCCAGCAGCTTAGCAGGGAAGTCCTACGAGCAGTACTTC; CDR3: CASSLAGKSYEQYF
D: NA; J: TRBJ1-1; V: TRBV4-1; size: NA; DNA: TGCGCCAGCAGCCAAGGGTTATTGTTGGGGGGTGAAGCTTTCTTT; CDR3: CASSQGLLLGGEAFF
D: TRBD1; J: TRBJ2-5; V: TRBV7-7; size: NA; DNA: TGTGCTAGCAGCCTCGACAGGGTGAAAGAGACCCAGTACTTC; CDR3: CASSLDRVKETQYF
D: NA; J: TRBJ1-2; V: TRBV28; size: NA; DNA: TGTGCCAGCAGGCCGACAACAACCTATGGCTACACCTTC; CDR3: CASRPTTTYGYTF
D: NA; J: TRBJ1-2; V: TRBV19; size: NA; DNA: TGTGCCAGCAGGGAACAGGGATTGATGTGGGGCTACACCTTC; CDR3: CASREQGLMWGYTF
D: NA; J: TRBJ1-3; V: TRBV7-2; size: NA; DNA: TGTGCCAGCAGCTTAGGAGGAGCCCTACTTGGAAACACCATATATTTT; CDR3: CASSLGGALLGNTIYF
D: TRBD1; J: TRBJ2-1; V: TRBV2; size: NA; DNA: TGTGCCAGCACCAGGGACAGCTTAAGGGAGCAGTTCTTC; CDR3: CASTRDSLREQFF
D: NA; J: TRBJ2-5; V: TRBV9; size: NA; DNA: TGTGCCAGCAGCGTAGATGGGGGTATCACGGAGACCCAGTACTTC; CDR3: CASSVDGGITETQYF
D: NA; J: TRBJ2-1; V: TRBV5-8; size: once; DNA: TGTGCCAGCAGCTTGGGGGTAAGCTCCTACAATGAGCAGTTCTTC; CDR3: CASSLGVSSYNEQFF
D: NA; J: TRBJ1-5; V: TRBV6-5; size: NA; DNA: TGTGCCAGCAGTTACGGGGGGCACAATCAGCCCCAGCATTTT; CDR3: CASSYGGHNQPQHF
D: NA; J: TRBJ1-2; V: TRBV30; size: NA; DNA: TGTGCCTGGAGTAAAAGAAGAATCCAGGGAAATCAGTTC; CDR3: CAWSKRRIQGNQF
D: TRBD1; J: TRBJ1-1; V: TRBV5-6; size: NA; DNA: TGTGCCAGCAGCTTTGCCCTAGGGACAGGGAACACTGAAGCTTTCTTT; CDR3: CASSFALGTGNTEAFF
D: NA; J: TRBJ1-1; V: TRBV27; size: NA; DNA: TGTGCCAGCAGATTGACAGGTGGCGGAGCGTACACTGAAGCTTTCTTT; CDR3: CASRLTGGGAYTEAFF
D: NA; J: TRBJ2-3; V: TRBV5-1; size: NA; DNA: TGCGCCAGCAGCTCGTCCGCGGCTGCAGATACGCAGTATTTT; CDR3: CASSSSAAADTQYF
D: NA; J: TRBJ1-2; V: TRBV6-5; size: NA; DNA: TGTGCCAGCAGTACGCAGACAATCTCGGTCTATGGCTACACCTTC; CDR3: CASSTQTISVYGYTF